This T cell receptor beta chain was captured in a study of blood T cell repertoires in COVID-19. Study-wide background: Whether acute or convalescent, the COVID-19 samples came from the United States, Italy and Spain. Nucleic acid was either cDNA or gDNA, and it came from T cells, B-cell-depleted T cells, or PBMCs.

Per germline, CDR1 SGHRS and CDR2 YFSETQ. V gave up 4 bases and J gave up 4 bases; unmatched junction bases: 4. CDR3 length equals 14 residues. In the original processing: For nucleated cells, counts were estimated from reference gene primer amplification. Measured with immunoSEQ multiplex PCR; TCRdb has only the in-frame clones, and not every one. Clone size and V and J calls were adopted from that table, with D and trimming inferred from the DNA. The top ten clones hold 0.95% to 1.5% of a sample with some 120,000 clones, about 88% of them seen once. The rearrangement links TRBV5-1 to TRBJ2-5; TRBD2 aligns across 10 bases. The sequence was collected from an elderly woman with acute or convalescent COVID-19. The sequenced material came from peripheral blood. CDR3 sequence reads: CASSQLAGGETQYF. CDR3 sequence (DNA): TGCGCCAGCAGCCAATTAGCGGGAGGAGAGACCCAGTACTTC.